The entry below gives a single T cell receptor beta chain sequence along with its context. Its antigen is unknown. The method was immunoSEQ multiplex PCR; TCRdb's version includes in-frame clones alone and lacks a portion of them. The sample contains around 32,000 clones, 93% of which appear only once. The record originates from a study of circulating and synovial CD4+ cells in juvenile arthritis. Study results and caveats: Some such blood samples were as oligoclonal as synovium. Circulating pathogenic-like lymphocytes shared a substantially higher fraction of CDR3 sequences with synovium than bulk blood. Traditional Vbeta family usage analysis missed the pathogenic-like versus bulk difference.

The CDR3 runs to 14 residues. CDR1 is GTSNPN, CDR2 SVGIG, per germline (reference sequence). The trim removed 8 bases at V and 1 base at J, leaving 6 bases unmatched. Sequenced samples came from active juvenile idiopathic arthritis patients. This TCR was recovered from a human donor with juvenile idiopathic arthritis. The sample taken for sequencing was CD4+ T cells from blood. The rearrangement joins TRBV30 to TRBJ2-1, with TRBD2 matching 9 bases. CDR3 coding DNA: TGTGCCCGACGCCTAGCGGGATCCTACAATGAGCAGTTCTTC. This codes for CARRLAGSYNEQFF.